This T cell receptor beta chain is from a study of monozygotic twins with inflammatory bowel disease. TCRdb reanalyzed the 5' RACE reads, giving one entry per CDR3 protein sequence and no DNA. Listed are 400,000 to 500,000 distinct CDR3 sequences; less than 2.5% falls within the top ten. The CDR3 has 13 amino acids. Germline values: CDR1 SGDLS, CDR2 YYNGEE. The chain joins TRBV9 to TRBJ1-1; TCRdb's D call, TRBD1, is unchecked because there is no DNA. This receptor was obtained from a human donor with ulcerative colitis or Crohn's disease, or a healthy co-twin of an affected twin (not recorded which). Sequencing was carried out using blood. Here the CDR3 reads CASSVVTQGPAFF.